This T cell receptor beta chain was identified during a study of blood T cell repertoires in COVID-19. Overall study: Samples of COVID-19 (acute and convalescent) were obtained from the United States, Italy and Spain. PBMCs, B-cell-depleted T cells, or T cells provided the cDNA or gDNA that made up the material.

This CDR3 contains 15 residues. The data were produced by immunoSEQ multiplex PCR, yet TCRdb's version contains in-frame clones alone and is incomplete. This table has under 100,000 clones, 81% appearing once. Sequences were obtained from peripheral blood. The sequence was collected from an older man with active or convalescent COVID-19. V usage is TRBV21-1 and J usage is TRBJ1-1; the D call TRBD1 from the table was never checked on the DNA. TRBV21-1 is shown as a pseudogene. The CDR3 is CASSKEGDPPREAFF. DNA for the CDR3: TGTGCCAGCAGCAAAGAGGGGGACCCACCCCGGGAAGCTTTCTTT.